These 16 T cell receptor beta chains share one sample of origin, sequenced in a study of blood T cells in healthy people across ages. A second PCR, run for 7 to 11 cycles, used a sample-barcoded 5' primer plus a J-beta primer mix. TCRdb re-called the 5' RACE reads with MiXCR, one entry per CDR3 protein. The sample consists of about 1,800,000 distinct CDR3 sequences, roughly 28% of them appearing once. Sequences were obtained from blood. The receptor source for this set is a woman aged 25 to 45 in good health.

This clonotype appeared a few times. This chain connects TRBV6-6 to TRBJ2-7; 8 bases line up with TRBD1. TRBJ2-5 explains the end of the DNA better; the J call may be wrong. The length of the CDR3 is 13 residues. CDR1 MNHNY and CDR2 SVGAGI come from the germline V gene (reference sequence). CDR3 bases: TGTGCCAGCAGTATTAACAGGGGGGAGACCCAGTACTTC. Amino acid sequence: CASSINRGETQYF.

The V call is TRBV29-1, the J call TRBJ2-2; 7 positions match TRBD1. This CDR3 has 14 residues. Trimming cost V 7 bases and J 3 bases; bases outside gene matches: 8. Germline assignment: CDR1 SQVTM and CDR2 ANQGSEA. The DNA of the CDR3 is TGCAGCGCTGCGACAGGGAGAGACACCGGGGAGCTGTTTTTT. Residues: CSAATGRDTGELFF.

CDR3 DNA sequence: TGTGCCAGCAGCTCCCGACAGACGCGCTACGAGCAGTACTTC. Translation: CASSSRQTRYEQYF. The rearrangement links TRBV7-2 to TRBJ2-7; weak D call: TRBD1 (5 bases). This CDR3 has 14 amino acids. CDR1 SGHTA and CDR2 FQGNSA come from the germline V gene. Trimming left V 4 bases short and J 3 bases short, with 13 bases between.

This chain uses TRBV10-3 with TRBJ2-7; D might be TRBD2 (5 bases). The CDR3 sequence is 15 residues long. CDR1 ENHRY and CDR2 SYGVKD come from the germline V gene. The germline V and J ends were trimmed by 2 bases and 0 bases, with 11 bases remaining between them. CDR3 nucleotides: TGTGCCATCAGTGAGCCCCTAGCCCGCTCCTACGAGCAGTACTTC. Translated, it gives CAISEPLARSYEQYF.

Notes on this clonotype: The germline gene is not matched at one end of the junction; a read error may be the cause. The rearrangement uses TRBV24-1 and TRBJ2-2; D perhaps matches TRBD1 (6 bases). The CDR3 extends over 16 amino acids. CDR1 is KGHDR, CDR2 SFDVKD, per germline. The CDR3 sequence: CATSDSTGKNTGELFF. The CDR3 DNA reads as TGTGCCACCAGTGATTCTACAGGGAAGAACACCGGTGAGCTGTTTTTT.

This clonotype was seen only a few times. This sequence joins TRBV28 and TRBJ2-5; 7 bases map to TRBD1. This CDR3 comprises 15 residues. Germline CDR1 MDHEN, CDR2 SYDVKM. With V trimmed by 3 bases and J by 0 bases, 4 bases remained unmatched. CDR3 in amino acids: CASSLTGYDQETQYF. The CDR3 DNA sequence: TGTGCCAGCAGTTTGACAGGGTATGACCAAGAGACCCAGTACTTC.

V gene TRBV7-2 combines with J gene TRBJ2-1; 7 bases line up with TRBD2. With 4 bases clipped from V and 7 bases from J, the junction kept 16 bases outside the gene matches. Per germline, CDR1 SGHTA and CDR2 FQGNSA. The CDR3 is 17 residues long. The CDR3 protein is CASSSNRGVTVENEQFF. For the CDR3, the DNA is TGTGCCAGCAGCTCAAACCGGGGGGTGACAGTGGAGAATGAGCAGTTCTTC.

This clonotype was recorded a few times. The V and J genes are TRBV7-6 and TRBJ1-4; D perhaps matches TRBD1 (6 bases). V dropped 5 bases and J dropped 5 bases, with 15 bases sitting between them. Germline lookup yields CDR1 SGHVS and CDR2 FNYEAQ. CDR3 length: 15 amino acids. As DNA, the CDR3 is TGTGCCAGCAGCCCAAGGACAGCTTTGAATGAAAAACTGTTTTTT. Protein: CASSPRTALNEKLFF.

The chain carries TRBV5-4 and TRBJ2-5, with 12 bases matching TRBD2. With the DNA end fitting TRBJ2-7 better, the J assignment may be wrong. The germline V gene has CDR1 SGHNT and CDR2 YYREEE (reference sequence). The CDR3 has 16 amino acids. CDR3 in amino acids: CASSSASGRARYEQYF. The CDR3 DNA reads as TGTGCCAGCAGTAGCGCTAGCGGGAGGGCCCGGTACGAGCAGTACTTC.

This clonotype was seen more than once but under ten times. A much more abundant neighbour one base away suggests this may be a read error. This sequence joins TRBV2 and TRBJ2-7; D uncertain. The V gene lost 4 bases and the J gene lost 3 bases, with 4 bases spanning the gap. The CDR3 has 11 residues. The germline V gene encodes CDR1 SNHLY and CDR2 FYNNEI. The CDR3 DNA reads TGTGCCAGCAGTGCCTTCTACGAGCAGTACTTC. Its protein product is CASSAFYEQYF.

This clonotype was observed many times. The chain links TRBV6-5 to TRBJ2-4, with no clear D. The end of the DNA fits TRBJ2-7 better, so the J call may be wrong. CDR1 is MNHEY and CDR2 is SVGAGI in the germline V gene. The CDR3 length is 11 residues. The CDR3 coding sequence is TGTGCCAGCAGTTACCCTCCCGAGCAGTACTTC. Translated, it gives CASSYPPEQYF.

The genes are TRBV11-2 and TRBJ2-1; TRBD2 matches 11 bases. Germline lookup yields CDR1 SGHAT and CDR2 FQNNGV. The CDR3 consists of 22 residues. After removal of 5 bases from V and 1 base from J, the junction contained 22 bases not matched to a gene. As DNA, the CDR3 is TGTGCCAGCAGCCCTACTCACACGACTAGCGGGGCAAAGGTCCGATCCTACAATGAGCAGTTCTTC. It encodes CASSPTHTTSGAKVRSYNEQFF.

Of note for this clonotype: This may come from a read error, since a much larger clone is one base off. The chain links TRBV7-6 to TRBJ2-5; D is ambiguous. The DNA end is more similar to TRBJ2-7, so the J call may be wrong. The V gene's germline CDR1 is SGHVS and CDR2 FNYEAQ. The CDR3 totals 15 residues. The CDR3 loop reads CASSFGLGNSYEQYF. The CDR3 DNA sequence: TGTGCCAGCAGCTTCGGATTGGGGAATTCCTACGAGCAGTACTTC.

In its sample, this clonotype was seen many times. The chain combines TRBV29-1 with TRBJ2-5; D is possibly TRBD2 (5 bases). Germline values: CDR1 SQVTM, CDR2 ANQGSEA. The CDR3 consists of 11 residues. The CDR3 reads CTHGELETQYF. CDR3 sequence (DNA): TGCACGCATGGGGAGCTAGAGACCCAGTACTTC.

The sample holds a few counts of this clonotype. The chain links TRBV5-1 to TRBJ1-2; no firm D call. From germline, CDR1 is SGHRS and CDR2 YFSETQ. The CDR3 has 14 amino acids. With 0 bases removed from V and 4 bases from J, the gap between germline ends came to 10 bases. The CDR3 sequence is CASSLGRTGYGYTF. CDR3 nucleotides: TGCGCCAGCAGCTTGGGACGGACGGGCTATGGCTACACCTTC.

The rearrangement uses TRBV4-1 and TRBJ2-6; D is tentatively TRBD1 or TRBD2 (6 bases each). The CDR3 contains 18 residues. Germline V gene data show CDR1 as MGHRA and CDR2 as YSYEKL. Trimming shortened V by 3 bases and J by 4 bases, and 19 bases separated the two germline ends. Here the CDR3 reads CASSQMRGAGLGANVLTF. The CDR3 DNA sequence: TGCGCCAGCAGCCAGATGAGGGGGGCGGGTCTCGGGGCCAACGTCCTGACTTTC.